Listed below are T cell receptor beta chains from one sample, sequenced in a study of glioma-infiltrating T cells. TCRdb reprocessed the multiplex PCR reads via MiXCR and lists one record per CDR3 protein. The table includes some 180,000 distinct CDR3 sequences, 30% to 40% detected once. The sample taken for sequencing was glioma tissue, nonneoplastic brain tissue, or PBMCs (not recorded which). These receptors were taken from a human donor with low-grade glioma or glioblastoma, undergoing nonglioma brain surgery, or in good health (not recorded which). Both conserved end residues are part of each CDR3. The D gene is left open where the match is weak. Rows may omit the clone size; those that give it use once, few, many or a size class.

v_call	d_call	j_call	clone_size	cdr3_nt	cdr3_aa
TRBV27	-	TRBJ2-7	many	TGTGCCAGCAGTTGGAGGGCTACCGTCTTGTACGAGCAGTACTTC	CASSWRATVLYEQYF
TRBV6-2/TRBV6-3	TRBD2	TRBJ2-7	-	TGTGCCAGCAGTTACTTTAGCGGGACCTCCTACGAGCAGTACTTC	CASSYFSGTSYEQYF
TRBV5-1	-	TRBJ2-5	-	TGCGCCAGCAGCTTAACACCGAATGACCAGTACTTC	CASSLTPNDQYF
TRBV5-1	TRBD2	TRBJ2-5	-	TGCGCCAGCAGCACGAGCGGGGGCCTCCTGGGGACCCAGTACTTC	CASSTSGGLLGTQYF
TRBV27	TRBD1	TRBJ2-7	-	TGTGCCAGTAAAGACAGGGTCGCCTACGAGCAGTACTTC	CASKDRVAYEQYF
TRBV7-6	TRBD1	TRBJ1-2	many	TGTGCCAGCAGGACAGGGGACAACCATGGCTACACCTTC	CASRTGDNHGYTF
TRBV7-2	-	TRBJ2-5	many	TGTGCCAGCAGCCTCGCTAGAATCCAAGAGACCCAGTACTTC	CASSLARIQETQYF
TRBV2	-	TRBJ1-3	few	TGTGCCAGCAGGGACACGGATTTAACTAACACCATATATTTT	CASRDTDLTNTIYF
TRBV25-1	TRBD1	TRBJ1-4	many	TGTGCCAGCAGTGAAACGGACAGGGGGTTTGTGGAAAAACTGTTTTTT	CASSETDRGFVEKLFF
TRBV7-2	-	TRBJ2-5	many	TGTGCCAGCAGCTTAACAGGTTCCGGGGAGACCCAGTACTTC	CASSLTGSGETQYF
TRBV20-1	TRBD1	TRBJ2-7	many	TGCAGTGCTACAGGACAGGCCTACGAGCAGTACTTC	CSATGQAYEQYF
TRBV4-3	-	TRBJ1-3	-	TGCGCCAGCAGCCTAAACTACGGGGCAAAACAAGTCCCTGGAAACACCATATATTTT	CASSLNYGAKQVPGNTIYF
TRBV6-2/TRBV6-3	-	TRBJ2-2	many	TGTGCCAGCAGATGGACAGAGAACACCGGGGAGCTGTTTTTT	CASRWTENTGELFF
TRBV20-1	-	TRBJ2-1	many	TGCAGTGCTAGAGGATCCTACAATGAGCAGTTCTTC	CSARGSYNEQFF
TRBV5-8	TRBD2	TRBJ2-3	few	TGCGCCAGTACACCTAGCGGTCCTAGCACAGATACGCAGTATTTT	CASTPSGPSTDTQYF
TRBV7-9	-	TRBJ2-1	-	TGTGCCAGCAGTCCCATCCCTAGCGTAGCCTACAATGAGCAGTTCTTC	CASSPIPSVAYNEQFF
TRBV27	-	TRBJ2-3	many	TGTGCCAGCAGTTTAAGAGGGGATACGCAGTATTTT	CASSLRGDTQYF
TRBV27	TRBD2	TRBJ2-7	-	TGTGCCAGCAGTTTACTAGCGGGAGGCACTCCCGCCCACGAGCAGTACTTC	CASSLLAGGTPAHEQYF
TRBV29-1	TRBD2	TRBJ2-1	-	TGCAGCGGCGGGAGGGCCACGCCGCCCTACAATGAGCAGTTCTTC	CSGGRATPPYNEQFF
TRBV7-9	-	TRBJ2-6	-	TGTGCCAGCAGCCCCGGAGGGGCCACGAAACGACCTGGGGCCAACGTCCTGACTTTC	CASSPGGATKRPGANVLTF
TRBV7-2	TRBD1	TRBJ2-1	many	TGTGCCAGCAGCTTAGTCGGGACAGGGGGCCGGGATGAGCAGTTCTTC	CASSLVGTGGRDEQFF
TRBV25-1	-	TRBJ2-7	-	TGTGCCAGCAGTGGTTCTAGGGGCAGGAGATCGTACGAGCAGTACTTC	CASSGSRGRRSYEQYF
TRBV7-9	-	TRBJ2-1	-	TGTGCCAGCAGCCTCCCAGGGACCTATGAGCAGTTCTTC	CASSLPGTYEQFF
TRBV6-5	TRBD2	TRBJ2-3	-	TGCGCCAGCAGTTCCAGGACTAGCGGGATAACAGATACGCAGTATTTT	CASSSRTSGITDTQYF
TRBV6-2/TRBV6-3	-	TRBJ2-1	many	TGTGCCACTAGAAGGGTCGGGTGGCTCGATGAGCAGTTCTTC	CATRRVGWLDEQFF
TRBV2	-	TRBJ2-5	few	TGTGCCAGCAGTGCGCTGGGGGGCGCCAGTCAAGAGACCCAGTACTTC	CASSALGGASQETQYF
TRBV20-1	TRBD1	TRBJ1-1	once	TGCCGTGCTAGGAGACAGGACAGGGGGCTGACTGAAGCTTTCTTT	CRARRQDRGLTEAFF
TRBV9	TRBD1	TRBJ1-4	-	TGTGCCAGCAGCGTAGGGGGGACAGGAGTAAAACTGTTTTTT	CASSVGGTGVKLFF
TRBV20-1	TRBD1	TRBJ2-7	once	TGCAGTGCTACTGGGACAGATTCCTACGAGCAGTACTTC	CSATGTDSYEQYF
TRBV6-5	-	TRBJ2-3	-	TGTGCCAGCAGCAACATGTACAGGGACACGGATACGCAGTATTTT	CASSNMYRDTDTQYF
TRBV5-1	-	TRBJ1-2	-	TGCGCCAGCAGCCACGATTCCGGCTACACCTTC	CASSHDSGYTF
TRBV12-3/TRBV12-4	-	TRBJ1-5	many	TGTGCCAGCAGTTGGGACTCCAGCAATCAGCCCCAGCATTTT	CASSWDSSNQPQHF
TRBV5-1	-	TRBJ1-6	few	TGCGCCAGCAGCTTGGCCCCCAGGGACCTTGGGCCACCCCTCCACTTT	CASSLAPRDLGPPLHF
TRBV7-2	-	TRBJ1-2	many	TGTGCCAGCAGCGCACAGGGCTCAGGGGTACCTCATGGCTACACCTTC	CASSAQGSGVPHGYTF
TRBV20-1	-	TRBJ1-1	-	TGCAGTGCCCTAGCGAACACTGAAGCTTTCTTT	CSALANTEAFF
TRBV29-1	-	TRBJ1-1	few	TGCAGCGTATCAGGCTACATGAACACTGAAGCTTTCTTT	CSVSGYMNTEAFF
TRBV10-3	TRBD1	TRBJ2-3	many	TGTGCCATCAGAAGAACAGGGGGCACAGATACGCAGTATTTT	CAIRRTGGTDTQYF
TRBV4-1	-	TRBJ1-4	many	TGCGCCAGCAGCCCCCCTGGGGCAACTAATGAAAAACTGTTTTTT	CASSPPGATNEKLFF
TRBV19	TRBD2	TRBJ2-3	few	TGTGCCAGTAGTTCGGCTAGCGGAAGCACAGATACGCAGTATTTT	CASSSASGSTDTQYF
TRBV6-2/TRBV6-3	TRBD2	TRBJ2-5	-	TGTGCCAGCAGTTACTCGAGAGGACTAGCGGGATCCCAAGAGACCCAGTACTTC	CASSYSRGLAGSQETQYF
TRBV7-2	TRBD1	TRBJ2-7	many	TGTGCCAGCAGCTTAGCGGGGCCAGGGGGTTCCTACGAGCAGTACTTC	CASSLAGPGGSYEQYF
TRBV28	TRBD2	TRBJ2-1	many	TGTGCCAGCAGTTTGGCTAGCGGTTACCCCTACAATGAGCAGTTCTTC	CASSLASGYPYNEQFF
TRBV28	TRBD2	TRBJ2-7	few	TGTGCCAGCAGTCCCTCGGGAGGGGCCGAGGACGAGCAGTACTTC	CASSPSGGAEDEQYF